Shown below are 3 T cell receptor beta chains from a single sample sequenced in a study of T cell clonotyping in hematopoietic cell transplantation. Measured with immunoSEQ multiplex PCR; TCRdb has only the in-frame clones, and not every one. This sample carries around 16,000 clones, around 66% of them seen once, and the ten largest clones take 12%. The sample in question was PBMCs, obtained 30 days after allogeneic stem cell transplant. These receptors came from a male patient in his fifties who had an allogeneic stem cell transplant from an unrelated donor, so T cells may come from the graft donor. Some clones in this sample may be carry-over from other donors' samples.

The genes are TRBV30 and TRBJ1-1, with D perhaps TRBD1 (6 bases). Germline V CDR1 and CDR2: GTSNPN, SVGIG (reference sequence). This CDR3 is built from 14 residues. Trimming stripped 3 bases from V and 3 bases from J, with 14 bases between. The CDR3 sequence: CAWSLPRGHTEAFF. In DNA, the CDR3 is TGTGCCTGGAGCCTACCCAGGGGACACACTGAAGCTTTCTTT.

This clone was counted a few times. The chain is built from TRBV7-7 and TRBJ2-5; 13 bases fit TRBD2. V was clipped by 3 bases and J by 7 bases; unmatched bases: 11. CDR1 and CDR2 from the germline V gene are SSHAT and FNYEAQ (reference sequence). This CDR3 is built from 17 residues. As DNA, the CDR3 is TGTGCCAGCAGCTTCGGGACTAGCGGGGACCTCAGGGGGACCCAGTACTTC. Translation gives CASSFGTSGDLRGTQYF.

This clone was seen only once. The CDR3 sequence is CASSATSAGELFF. The CDR3 coding sequence is TGTGCCAGCAGCGCCACATCCGCCGGGGAGCTGTTTTTT. This chain uses TRBV5-6 with TRBJ2-2; D gene unclear. V was shortened by 4 bases and J by 6 bases, with 10 bases between the two germline ends. This CDR3 contains 13 residues. Germline V gene lookup returns CDR1 SGHDT and CDR2 YYEEEE.